This T cell receptor beta chain was documented in a study of CD8 T cells in ankylosing spondylitis. Findings and limits, study-wide: A TCR beta motif of roughly eight highly homologous variants seemed to mark ankylosing spondylitis blood. Significant enrichment of disease-linked clones was reportedly seen in matched ankylosing spondylitis synovial fluid. Earlier literature documents some of the motif variants in reactive arthritis synovial fluid and blood.

The CDR3 runs to 11 residues. V dropped 6 bases and J dropped 3 bases, with 6 bases sitting between them. CDR1 and CDR2 (germline): MDHEN, SYDVKM. Quantitative 5'-RACE with molecular barcodes generated TCR beta libraries. TCRdb recomputed calls from the 5' RACE reads with MiXCR, one row per CDR3 protein. The table records about 160,000 distinct CDR3 sequences, approximately 16% of them present only once. This clonotype was found a few times. Its cognate antigen is unknown. This clonotype originated in a male donor with ankylosing spondylitis or in good health (not recorded which). What was sequenced was blood, either unsorted or a sorted T cell fraction (not recorded which). J is TRBJ2-7 and V is TRBV28; no reliable D call. The CDR3 region is CASRRFYEQYF. Here the CDR3 DNA reads TGTGCCAGCAGACGCTTCTACGAGCAGTACTTC.